The sequence of this T cell receptor (beta chain) was determined in a study of glioma-infiltrating T cells after dendritic cell vaccination. Background on the study: Autologous tumor lysate-pulsed dendritic cell vaccination was given between about 2002 and 2012.

Assay: immunoSEQ multiplex PCR; the TCRdb copy retains only in-frame clones and omits some. There are about 50,000 clones in the sample; around 91% occur only once, and 5% to 6% lies in the top ten. The CDR3 is made up of 16 amino acids. V dropped 4 bases and J dropped 4 bases, with 18 bases sitting between them. Time point indicated: after dendritic cell vaccination, including at tumor progression/relapse. The source was blood, collected after dendritic cell vaccination. The TCR sequence derives from a human donor with glioblastoma. V usage is TRBV5-3 and J usage is TRBJ2-1; D might be TRBD2 (6 bases). TRBV5-3 is filed as an ORF, its function uncertain. DNA of the CDR3: TGTGCCAGAAGCCGTTGGGGTGGTAGCGGTTACAATGAGCAGTTCTTC. Translated: CARSRWGGSGYNEQFF.